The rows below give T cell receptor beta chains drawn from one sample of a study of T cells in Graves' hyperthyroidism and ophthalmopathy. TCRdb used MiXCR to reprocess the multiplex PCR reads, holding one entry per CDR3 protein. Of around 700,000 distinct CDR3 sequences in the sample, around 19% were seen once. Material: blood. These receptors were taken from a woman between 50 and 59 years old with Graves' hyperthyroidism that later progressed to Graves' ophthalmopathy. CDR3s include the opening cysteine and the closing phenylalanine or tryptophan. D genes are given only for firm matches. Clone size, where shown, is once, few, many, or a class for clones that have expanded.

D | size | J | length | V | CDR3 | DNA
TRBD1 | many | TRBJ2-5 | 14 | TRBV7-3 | CASSSEGAQETQYF | TGTGCCAGCAGCTCTGAGGGGGCCCAAGAGACCCAGTACTTC
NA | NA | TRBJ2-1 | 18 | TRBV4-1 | CASSNEKVRTPQEDEQFF | TGCGCCAGCAGCAACGAAAAAGTTCGGACACCCCAAGAGGATGAGCAGTTCTTC
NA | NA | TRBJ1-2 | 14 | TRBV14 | CASSQVAGFAGYTF | TGTGCCAGCAGCCAAGTTGCAGGGTTCGCTGGCTACACCTTC
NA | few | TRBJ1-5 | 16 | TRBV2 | CASSGGRGLSNQPQHF | TGTGCCAGCAGTGGTGGCAGGGGTCTTAGCAATCAGCCCCAGCATTTT
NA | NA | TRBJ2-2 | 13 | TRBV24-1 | CATSDLISGELFF | TGTGCCACCAGTGATTTAATCTCCGGGGAGCTGTTTTTT
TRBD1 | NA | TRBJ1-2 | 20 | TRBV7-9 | CASSPLLRSGTGLVGNGYTF | TGTGCCAGCAGCCCACTACTCCGATCCGGGACAGGGCTTGTCGGGAATGGCTACACCTTC
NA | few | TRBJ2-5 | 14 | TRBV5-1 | CASSLETVQETQYF | TGCGCCAGCAGCTTGGAGACAGTCCAAGAGACCCAGTACTTC
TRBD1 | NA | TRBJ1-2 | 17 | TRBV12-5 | CASGLMTGRGVSHGYTF | TGTGCTAGTGGTCTGATGACAGGGAGGGGAGTTAGCCATGGCTACACCTTC
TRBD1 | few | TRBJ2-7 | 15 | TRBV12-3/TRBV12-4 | CASRSQGAPSYEQYF | TGTGCCAGCAGGTCACAGGGGGCTCCCTCCTACGAGCAGTACTTC
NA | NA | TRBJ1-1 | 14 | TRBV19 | CASSTMGGNTEAFF | TGTGCCAGTAGTACGATGGGCGGAAACACTGAAGCTTTCTTT
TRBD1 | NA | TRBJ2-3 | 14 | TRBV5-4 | CASRRTGVADTQYF | TGTGCCAGCCGCCGGACAGGGGTCGCAGATACGCAGTATTTT
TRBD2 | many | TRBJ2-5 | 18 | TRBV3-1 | CASSQGFSGGGTQETQYF | TGTGCCAGCAGCCAAGGTTTTTCGGGCGGGGGGACACAAGAGACCCAGTACTTC
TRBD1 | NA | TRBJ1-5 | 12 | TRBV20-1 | CSAGQGSQPQHF | TGCAGTGCCGGACAGGGCAGTCAGCCCCAGCATTTT
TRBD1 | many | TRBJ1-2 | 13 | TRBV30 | CAWSVVTGNGYTF | TGTGCCTGGAGTGTAGTGACAGGGAATGGCTACACCTTC
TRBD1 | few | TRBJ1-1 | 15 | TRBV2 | CAADRDSYLNTEAFF | TGTGCCGCTGACCGGGACAGTTATTTGAACACTGAAGCTTTCTTT
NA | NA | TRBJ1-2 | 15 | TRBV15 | CATSEFKDTNYGYTF | TGTGCCACCAGCGAATTCAAAGACACAAACTATGGCTACACCTTC
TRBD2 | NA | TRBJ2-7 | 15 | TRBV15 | CATSRSGGTAYEQYF | TGTGCCACCAGCAGATCCGGGGGGACCGCCTACGAGCAGTACTTC
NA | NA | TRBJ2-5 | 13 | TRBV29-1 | CSVTERGSETQYF | TGCAGCGTTACCGAACGGGGGAGTGAGACCCAGTACTTC
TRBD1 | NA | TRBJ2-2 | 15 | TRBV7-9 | CASRRPGQSTGELFF | TGTGCCAGCAGACGACCGGGACAGAGTACCGGGGAGCTGTTTTTT
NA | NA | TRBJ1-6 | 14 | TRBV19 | CASTDRPNNSPLHF | TGTGCCAGTACGGACAGACCAAATAATTCACCCCTCCACTTT
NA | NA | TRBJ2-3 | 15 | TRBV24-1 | CATSGLTGSTDTQYF | TGTGCCACCAGTGGTTTAACAGGGAGCACAGATACGCAGTATTTT
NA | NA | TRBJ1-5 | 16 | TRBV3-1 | CASSQGRTSRADTQHF | TGTGCCAGCAGCCAGGGGCGGACTTCCCGCGCAGATACGCAGCATTTT
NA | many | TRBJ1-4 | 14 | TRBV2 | CASSEQGSNEKLFF | TGTGCCAGCAGTGAACAGGGCTCTAATGAAAAACTGTTTTTT
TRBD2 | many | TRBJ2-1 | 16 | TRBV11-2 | CASSLGSGGRNNEQFF | TGTGCCAGCAGCTTAGGTAGCGGGGGGAGGAACAATGAGCAGTTCTTC
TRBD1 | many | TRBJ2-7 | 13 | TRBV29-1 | CSAEGQGGYEQYF | TGCAGCGCTGAGGGACAGGGGGGGTACGAGCAGTACTTC
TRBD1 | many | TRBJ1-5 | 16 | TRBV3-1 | CASSQGTGFSNQPQHF | TGTGCCAGCAGCCAAGGGACAGGTTTTAGCAATCAGCCCCAGCATTTT
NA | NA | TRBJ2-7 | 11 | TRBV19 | CASSMGDEQYF | TGTGCCAGTAGTATGGGAGACGAGCAGTACTTC
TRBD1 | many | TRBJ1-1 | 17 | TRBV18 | CASSPTSGQGLGTEAFF | TGTGCCAGCTCACCCACCTCGGGACAGGGCTTGGGCACTGAAGCTTTCTTT
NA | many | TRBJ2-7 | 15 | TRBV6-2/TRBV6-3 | CASSSMVDTSYEQYF | TGTGCCAGCAGCTCGATGGTAGATACCTCCTACGAGCAGTACTTC
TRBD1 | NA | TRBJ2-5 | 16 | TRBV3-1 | CASSHPGQGSQETQYF | TGTGCCAGCAGCCACCCGGGACAGGGTTCCCAAGAGACCCAGTACTTC
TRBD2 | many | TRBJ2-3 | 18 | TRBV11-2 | CASSLGPLAGPLTDTQYF | TGTGCCAGCAGCTTAGGTCCCCTAGCGGGGCCCCTCACAGATACGCAGTATTTT
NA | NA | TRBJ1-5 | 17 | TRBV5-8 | CASSLARQLYSNQPQHF | TGTGCCAGCAGCTTGGCCCGGCAGTTGTATAGCAATCAGCCCCAGCATTTT
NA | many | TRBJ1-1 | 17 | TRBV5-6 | CASSFGTLTTMNTEAFF | TGTGCCAGCAGCTTCGGGACACTTACTACCATGAACACTGAAGCTTTCTTT
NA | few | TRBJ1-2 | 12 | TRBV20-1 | CSARVHPGGYTF | TGCAGTGCTAGAGTCCATCCGGGAGGCTACACCTTC
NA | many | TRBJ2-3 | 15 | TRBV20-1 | CSARDWGGPADTQYF | TGCAGTGCTAGAGATTGGGGGGGGCCGGCAGATACGCAGTATTTT
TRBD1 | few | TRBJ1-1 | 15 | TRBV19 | CASSIQGGLDTEAFF | TGTGCCAGTAGTATCCAAGGGGGCTTAGACACTGAAGCTTTCTTT
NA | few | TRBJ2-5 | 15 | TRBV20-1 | CSARLAQGIGETQYF | TGCAGTGCTAGACTGGCCCAGGGGATAGGAGAGACCCAGTACTTC
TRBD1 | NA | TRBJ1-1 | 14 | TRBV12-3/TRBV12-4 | CASSLGQGNAEAFF | TGTGCCAGCAGTTTAGGACAGGGGAACGCTGAAGCTTTCTTT
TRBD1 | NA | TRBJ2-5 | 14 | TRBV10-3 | CAISDPTGGETQYF | TGTGCCATCAGTGACCCGACAGGGGGAGAGACCCAGTACTTC
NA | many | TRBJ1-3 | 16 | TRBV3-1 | CASSQAGRGFGNTIYF | TGTGCCAGCAGCCAAGCCGGAAGGGGGTTCGGAAACACCATATATTTT
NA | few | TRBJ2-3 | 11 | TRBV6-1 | CASKGTDTQYF | TGTGCCAGCAAGGGCACAGATACGCAGTATTTT
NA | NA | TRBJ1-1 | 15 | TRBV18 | CASSPINRDFTEAFF | TGTGCCAGCTCACCGATCAACAGGGATTTTACTGAAGCTTTCTTT
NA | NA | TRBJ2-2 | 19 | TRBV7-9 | CASSGGGPTYPDRTGELFF | TGTGCCAGCAGCGGCGGGGGCCCAACCTACCCCGACCGGACAGGGGAGCTGTTTTTT
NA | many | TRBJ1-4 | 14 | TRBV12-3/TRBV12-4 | CASSLSTVLEKLFF | TGTGCCAGCAGTTTAAGTACGGTGCTCGAAAAACTGTTTTTT
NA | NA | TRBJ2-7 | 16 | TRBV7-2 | CASSLDFRLVSAEQYF | TGTGCCAGCAGCTTAGATTTCCGACTAGTTTCCGCCGAGCAGTACTTC
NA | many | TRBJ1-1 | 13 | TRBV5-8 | CASSRDVENEAFF | TGTGCCAGCAGCCGGGACGTAGAAAATGAAGCTTTCTTT
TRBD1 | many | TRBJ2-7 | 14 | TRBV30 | CAWSADRGSYEQYF | TGTGCCTGGAGTGCCGACAGGGGGTCGTACGAGCAGTACTTC
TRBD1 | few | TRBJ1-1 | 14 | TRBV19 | CASQPGQVLTEAFF | TGTGCCAGTCAACCGGGACAGGTGCTCACTGAAGCTTTCTTT
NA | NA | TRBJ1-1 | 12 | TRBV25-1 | CASTLVDGEAFF | TGTGCCAGCACCCTCGTGGATGGTGAAGCTTTCTTT
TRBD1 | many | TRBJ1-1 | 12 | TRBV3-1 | CASSRDRYKAFF | TGTGCCAGCAGCCGGGACAGATACAAAGCTTTCTTT
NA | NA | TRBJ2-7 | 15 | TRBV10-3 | CAISESDGVTYEQYF | TGTGCCATCAGTGAGTCGGACGGAGTAACCTACGAGCAGTACTTC
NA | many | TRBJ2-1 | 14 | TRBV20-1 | CSARDVSSYNEQFF | TGCAGTGCTAGAGATGTAAGCTCCTACAATGAGCAGTTCTTC